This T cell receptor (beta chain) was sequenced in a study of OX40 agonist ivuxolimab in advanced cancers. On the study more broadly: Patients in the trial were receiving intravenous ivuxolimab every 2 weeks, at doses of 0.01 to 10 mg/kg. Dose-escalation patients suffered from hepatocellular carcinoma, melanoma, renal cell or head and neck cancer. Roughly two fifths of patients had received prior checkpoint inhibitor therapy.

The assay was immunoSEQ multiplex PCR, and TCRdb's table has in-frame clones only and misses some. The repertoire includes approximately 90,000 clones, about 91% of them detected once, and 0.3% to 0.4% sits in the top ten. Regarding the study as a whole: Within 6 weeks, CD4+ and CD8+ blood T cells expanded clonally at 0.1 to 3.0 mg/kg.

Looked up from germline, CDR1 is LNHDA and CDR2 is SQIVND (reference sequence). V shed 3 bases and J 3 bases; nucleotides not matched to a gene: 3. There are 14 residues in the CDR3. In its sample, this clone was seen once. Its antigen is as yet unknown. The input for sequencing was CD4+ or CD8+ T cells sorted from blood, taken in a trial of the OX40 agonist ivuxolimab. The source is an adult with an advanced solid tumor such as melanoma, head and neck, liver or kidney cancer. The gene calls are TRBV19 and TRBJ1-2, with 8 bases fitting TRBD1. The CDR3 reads CASSILDRDYGYTF. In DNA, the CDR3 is TGTGCCAGTAGTATTTTGGACAGGGACTATGGCTACACCTTC.